A single sample is the source of the 31 T cell receptor beta chains below, sequenced in a study of glioma-infiltrating T cells after dendritic cell vaccination. Time point given: after dendritic cell vaccination, including at tumor progression/relapse. Assay used: immunoSEQ multiplex PCR; TCRdb lists only in-frame clones, some missing. This sample yields 98,000 or so clones, of which around 80% are seen a single time; 5.4% belongs to the top ten. The sample consisted of blood, taken after dendritic cell vaccination. These receptors were taken from a human donor with glioblastoma.

This chain links TRBV5-1 with TRBJ2-3; the D is unclear. The CDR3 is 15 amino acids. V was pared by 4 bases and J by 5 bases, with 17 bases between. Germline-derived CDR1 and CDR2 are SGHRS and YFSETQ. DNA of the CDR3: TGCGCCAGCAGCCACCTGACTGAGCAGCGAGATACGCAGTATTTT. Its protein product is CASSHLTEQRDTQYF.

This clone has a count of ten or more. This chain's CDR3 is CASRLAGGYEQYF. Here the CDR3 DNA reads TGCGCCAGCAGACTAGCGGGCGGCTACGAGCAGTACTTC. The rearrangement joins TRBV4-1 to TRBJ2-7, with TRBD2 matching over 9 bases. The CDR3 is made up of 13 amino acids. V lost 6 bases, J lost 3 bases, and 3 bases stayed unmatched. CDR1 MGHRA and CDR2 YSYEKL come from the germline V gene.

This chain uses TRBV18 with TRBJ2-7; D is uncertain. V lost 6 bases to trimming and J lost 0 bases, with 9 bases between them. The CDR3 consists of 13 residues. The germline gives CDR1 KGHSH, CDR2 LQKENI. The CDR3 is CASSEPSSYEQYF. The CDR3 DNA follows: TGTGCCAGCTCGGAGCCTAGCTCCTACGAGCAGTACTTC.

The chain combines TRBV5-1 with TRBJ1-2; D is perhaps TRBD1 (6 bases). The germline V gene has CDR1 SGHRS and CDR2 YFSETQ. This CDR3 region has 16 residues. Trimming removed 7 bases from V and 1 base from J, with 20 bases in between. The CDR3 DNA reads TGCGCCAGCGGCCCACCACAGGGTCAGGATAACTATGGCTACACCTTC. Translation: CASGPPQGQDNYGYTF. The variable domain in full, completed from reference TRBV5-1 and TRBJ1-2, reads KAGVTQTPRYLIKTRGQQVTLSCSPISGHRSVSWYQQTPGQGLQFLFEYFSETQRNKGNFPGRFSGRQFSNSRSEMNVSTLELGDSALYLCASGPPQGQDNYGYTFGSGTRLTVV.

The chain couples TRBV6-5 to TRBJ1-1; D uncertain. Germline loops: CDR1 MNHEY, CDR2 SVGAGI. V lost 0 bases, J lost 3 bases, and 8 bases lay in between. CDR3 length equals 14 residues. CDR3 loop: CASSYSNGDTEAFF. The CDR3 DNA follows: TGTGCCAGCAGTTACTCGAACGGGGACACTGAAGCTTTCTTT.

The J gene is TRBJ1-6, the V gene TRBV18, with D unclear. CDR1 and CDR2 from the germline V gene are KGHSH and LQKENI. CDR3 length: 13 residues. Trimming pared 6 bases from V and 5 bases from J, leaving 8 bases between. CDR3 amino acids: CASSPLHNSPLHF. CDR3 sequence (DNA): TGTGCCAGCTCCCCGCTACATAATTCACCCCTCCACTTT. The variable domain in full, completed from reference TRBV18 and TRBJ1-6, reads NAGVMQNPRHLVRRRGQEARLRCSPMKGHSHVYWYRQLPEEGLKFMVYLQKENIIDESGMPKERFSAEFPKEGPSILRIQQVVRGDSAAYFCASSPLHNSPLHFGNGTRLTVT.

This chain connects TRBV21-1 to TRBJ1-2. TRBV21-1 is a pseudogene locus. This CDR3 is 17 amino acids long. Here the CDR3 reads CASSKIKDGTLGYGYTF. The CDR3 nucleotides read TGTGCCAGCAGCAAGATAAAAGACGGGACTTTGGGCTATGGCTACACCTTC.

The rearrangement joins TRBV6-1 to TRBJ2-7; 11 bases are a match to TRBD2. The V gene end was trimmed by 3 bases and the J gene end by 5 bases; junction bases not matched to a gene: 9. The CDR3 spans 16 residues. Germline V lookup: CDR1 MNHNS, CDR2 SASEGT. Here the CDR3 reads CASSEIAGGPFDEQYF. The DNA for the CDR3 is TGTGCCAGCAGTGAGATAGCGGGGGGGCCGTTTGACGAGCAGTACTTC.

The J gene is TRBJ1-1, the V gene TRBV15, with D uncertain. This CDR3 contains 16 residues. V was pared by 0 bases and J by 4 bases, with 15 bases between. Germline V CDR1 and CDR2: LNHNV, YYDKDF (reference sequence). The CDR3 spells CATSRDTGFSGTEAFF. The DNA for the CDR3 is TGTGCCACCAGCAGAGATACGGGGTTCTCGGGCACTGAAGCTTTCTTT.

The chain carries TRBV27 and TRBJ2-1; the match to TRBD2 covers 16 bases. Germline-derived CDR1 and CDR2 are MNHEY and SMNVEV (reference sequence). This CDR3 spans 16 amino acids. J was trimmed by 7 bases and V by 8 bases; bases with no gene match: 8. The chain's CDR3 is CASAPGLAGGSNEQFF. DNA of the CDR3: TGTGCCAGCGCCCCGGGACTAGCGGGAGGGAGTAATGAGCAGTTCTTC.

The chain employs TRBV5-4 and TRBJ1-4; the D gene is possibly TRBD1 (5 bases). The CDR3 totals 13 residues. Germline lookup yields CDR1 SGHNT and CDR2 YYREEE (reference sequence). Trimming took 4 bases from V and 11 from J, leaving 15 bases between them. CDR3 in DNA: TGTGCCAGCAGCACAACGACAGAGGAGAAACTGTTTTTT. This encodes CASSTTTEEKLFF.

The chain joins TRBV2 to TRBJ2-7; 7 bases map to TRBD1. The germline gives CDR1 SNHLY, CDR2 FYNNEI. CDR3 length equals 15 residues. V lost 8 bases and J lost 2; bases outside the gene matches: 12. The CDR3 nucleotides are TGTGCCAGCGGTACGGACAGGATCCTAACCTACGAGCAGTACTTC. Translating gives CASGTDRILTYEQYF. Supplemented by reference TRBV2 and TRBJ2-7, the full variable domain reads EPEVTQTPSHQVTQMGQEVILRCVPISNHLYFYWYRQILGQKVEFLVSFYNNEISEKSEIFDDQFSVERPDGSNFTLKIRSTKLEDSAMYFCASGTDRILTYEQYFGPGTRLTVT.

This clone was seen just once. The J gene is TRBJ2-7, the V gene TRBV5-1, with TRBD1 matching 9 bases. The CDR3 loop spans 16 amino acids. V was clipped by 4 bases and J by 3 bases; unmatched bases: 11. Germline CDR1 reads SGHRS; CDR2 reads YFSETQ. The CDR3 reads CASSLAAGTGIYEQYF. The CDR3 region has the DNA TGCGCCAGCAGCCTTGCCGCGGGGACAGGGATCTACGAGCAGTACTTC. The full variable domain, completed using reference TRBV5-1 and TRBJ2-7, is KAGVTQTPRYLIKTRGQQVTLSCSPISGHRSVSWYQQTPGQGLQFLFEYFSETQRNKGNFPGRFSGRQFSNSRSEMNVSTLELGDSALYLCASSLAAGTGIYEQYFGPGTRLTVT.

The chain employs TRBV7-9 and TRBJ1-6; no definite D call. The germline V and J ends were trimmed by 4 bases and 8 bases, with 18 bases remaining between them. This CDR3 contains 16 residues. CDR1 is SEHNR, CDR2 FQNEAQ, per germline (reference sequence). CDR3 amino acids: CASSSLFEGGYSPLHF. The CDR3 coding sequence is TGTGCCAGCAGCTCCTTGTTTGAGGGAGGGTATTCACCCCTCCACTTT.

A single count supports this clone. The chain has TRBV27 and TRBJ1-5; TRBD1 might be the D (6 bases). The CDR3 consists of 13 residues. Germline V CDR1 and CDR2: MNHEY, SMNVEV (reference sequence). Trimming shortened V by 5 bases and J by 8 bases, and 13 bases separated the two germline ends. CDR3 sequence (DNA): TGTGCCAGCAGTCCCAGGGGTCGGGAGCCCCAGCATTTT. It specifies CASSPRGREPQHF.

The V and J genes are TRBV7-9 and TRBJ2-7; 7 nucleotides align to TRBD1. The V gene's germline CDR1 is SEHNR and CDR2 FQNEAQ (reference sequence). The CDR3 length is 17 residues. The trim removed 0 bases at V and 4 bases at J, leaving 12 bases unmatched. The CDR3 is CASSLARGTAVGYEQYF. The DNA for the CDR3 is TGTGCCAGCAGCTTAGCCAGAGGGACAGCGGTAGGGTACGAGCAGTACTTC.

This rearrangement joins TRBV30 to TRBJ1-2; D remains ambiguous. The CDR3 spans 12 residues. The V gene's germline CDR1 is GTSNPN and CDR2 SVGIG (reference sequence). V gave up 7 bases and J gave up 0 bases, with 9 bases separating them. Written as DNA, the CDR3 is TGTGCCTTCAGCGATACTAACTATGGCTACACCTTC. Translation gives CAFSDTNYGYTF.

The J gene is TRBJ1-5, the V gene TRBV29-1, with TRBD1 matching 7 bases. CDR3 length: 12 amino acids. CDR1 and CDR2 from the germline V gene are SQVTM and ANQGSEA. V lost 5 bases, J lost 5 bases, and 3 bases stayed unmatched. DNA for the CDR3: TGCAGCGTTAGACAGGGTGATCAGCCCCAGCATTTT. This codes for CSVRQGDQPQHF.

The rearrangement joins TRBV28 to TRBJ2-7; tentatively, D is TRBD1 (5 bases). The CDR3 extends over 14 amino acids. Deletions cut 7 bases from V and 0 bases from J, with 13 bases between. CDR1 MDHEN and CDR2 SYDVKM come from the germline V gene. The CDR3 coding sequence is TGTGCCAGCACCCCCTCAGGGTACTCCTACGAGCAGTACTTC. Translating gives CASTPSGYSYEQYF. The whole variable domain, filled in from reference TRBV28 and TRBJ2-7, reads DVKVTQSSRYLVKRTGEKVFLECVQDMDHENMFWYRQDPGLGLRLIYFSYDVKMKEKGDIPEGYSVSREKKERFSLILESASTNQTSMYLCASTPSGYSYEQYFGPGTRLTVT.

The chain carries TRBV5-1 and TRBJ1-1; tentative D call: TRBD1 (6 bases). The CDR3 sequence is 15 residues long. Germline lookup yields CDR1 SGHRS and CDR2 YFSETQ. V was pared by 3 bases and J by 6 bases, with 18 bases between. CDR3 in amino acids: CASSSVTRGGAEAFF. The CDR3 bases are TGCGCCAGCAGCTCCGTAACCAGGGGCGGCGCTGAAGCTTTCTTT.

The CDR3 protein is CASSRTSGSGTGELFF. In nucleotides, the CDR3 is TGCGCCAGCAGCAGGACTAGCGGGAGTGGCACCGGGGAGCTGTTTTTT. The V call is TRBV5-1, the J call TRBJ2-2, with 13 nucleotides matching TRBD2. Germline values: CDR1 SGHRS, CDR2 YFSETQ. The V segment lost 4 bases and the J segment 4 bases; nucleotides outside the gene matches: 4. This CDR3 spans 16 amino acids.

This clone was seen only a few times. The V and J genes are TRBV28 and TRBJ1-2, with D perhaps TRBD1 (5 bases). Germline assignment: CDR1 MDHEN and CDR2 SYDVKM. V was trimmed by 3 bases and J by 7 bases, leaving 9 bases between them. CDR3 length equals 12 residues. CDR3 sequence (DNA): TGTGCCAGCAGTTTCAGCGGGGGTGGCTACACCTTC. Translation gives CASSFSGGGYTF.

The chain recombines TRBV6-5 with TRBJ2-1; 9 bases line up with TRBD1. Losses at the gene ends were 6 bases for V and 4 bases for J; bases not matched to a gene: 7. Germline values: CDR1 MNHEY, CDR2 SVGAGI. CDR3 length: 15 residues. The CDR3 DNA sequence: TGTGCCAGCAGCCGAGGACAGGGGCCGTACAATGAGCAGTTCTTC. Translated, it gives CASSRGQGPYNEQFF.

In its sample, this clone was seen a few times. V and J are TRBV9 and TRBJ2-2, with TRBD1 as a possible D gene (8 bases). CDR1 and CDR2 from the germline V gene are SGDLS and YYNGEE. The CDR3 runs 15 residues. V was pared by 2 bases and J by 6 bases, with 14 bases between. The DNA for the CDR3 is TGTGCCAGCAGCGTCTCTACAGGGGGGGCCGGGGAGCTGTTTTTT. Residues: CASSVSTGGAGELFF.

This clone was picked up one time. This sequence joins TRBV1 and TRBJ2-7; the table calls TRBD2, which could not be checked here. TRBV1 constitutes a pseudogene. The CDR3 has 15 residues. The CDR3 bases are TGCACCAGCAGCCCGCGGACTAGCGCGCGCTACGAGCAGTACTTC. As protein: CTSSPRTSARYEQYF.

V is TRBV11-3 and J is TRBJ2-1; D gene ambiguous. From germline, CDR1 is SGHNT and CDR2 YENEEA. This CDR3 has 12 amino acids. Deletions cut 0 bases from V and 12 bases from J, with 9 bases between. Written as DNA, the CDR3 is TGTGCCAGCAGCTTAGATAGTACCCGGCAGTTCTTC. Residues: CASSLDSTRQFF.

This clone was counted a single time. The genes are TRBV5-1 and TRBJ1-3; possible D gene TRBD1, 5 bases. The CDR3 totals 16 residues. Germline V gene data show CDR1 as SGHRS and CDR2 as YFSETQ. The V end was cut by 0 bases, the J end by 2 bases, with 12 bases between. The CDR3 sequence: CASSLAGPGAGNTIYF. CDR3 sequence (DNA): TGCGCCAGCAGCTTGGCAGGGCCAGGCGCTGGAAACACCATATATTTT.

This chain uses TRBV7-9 with TRBJ2-7, with 7 bases that match TRBD2. The CDR3 runs to 16 residues. The ends lost 5 bases at V and 2 bases at J; junction bases unmatched: 12. CDR1 is SEHNR and CDR2 is FQNEAQ in the germline V gene (reference sequence). The CDR3 DNA reads as TGTGCCAGCAGCGTTAATAGCGGGTACGGCCCCTACGAGCAGTACTTC. Amino acid sequence: CASSVNSGYGPYEQYF.

This sequence joins TRBV5-6 and TRBJ2-7; 10 bases line up with TRBD1. The CDR3 extends over 16 amino acids. Unmatched junction bases numbered 10, after V lost 1 base and J lost 6 bases. Germline V gives CDR1 SGHDT, CDR2 YYEEEE. CDR3 DNA sequence: TGTGCCAGCAGCTTGTTAACTGGGACAGGGGAGGGCGAGCAGTACTTC. It specifies CASSLLTGTGEGEQYF.

V usage is TRBV30 and J usage is TRBJ1-2; a weak D match, TRBD1 (5 bases). Looked up from germline, CDR1 is GTSNPN and CDR2 is SVGIG (reference sequence). With 0 bases removed from V and 8 bases from J, the gap between germline ends came to 10 bases. The CDR3 is made up of 12 amino acids. The CDR3 DNA follows: TGTGCCTGGAGTGTATGGCAGGGAGGCTACACCTTC. It encodes CAWSVWQGGYTF.

The rearrangement links TRBV6-6 to TRBJ1-1; 7 nucleotides align to TRBD1. The CDR3 contains 12 residues. V gave up 4 bases and J gave up 9 bases; unmatched junction bases: 5. CDR1 and CDR2 from the germline V gene are MNHNY and SVGAGI (reference sequence). The CDR3 reads CASSSPDRKAFF. Written as DNA, the CDR3 is TGTGCCAGCAGTTCCCCGGACAGGAAAGCTTTCTTT.